This TCR beta chain was sequenced during a study of PD-1 blockade in classical Hodgkin lymphoma. Regarding the study as a whole: Reported baseline diversity: healthy donors highest, relapsed/refractory patients lowest. Later analyses included only patients treated at least 1 year post-ASCT. Complete responders' baseline diversity resembled that of newly diagnosed patients.

Time point in this sample: cycle 4 day 1 (C4D1), after 6 weeks of nivolumab. Exposure to brentuximab vedotin varied, and each patient had relapsed following autologous stem cell transplantation. The authors purified CD4+ T cells from thawed PBMCs by magnetic negative selection. Complete response, partial response or progressive disease made up the best responses. V gave up 1 base and J gave up 3 bases, with 7 bases separating them. This CDR3 spans 14 amino acids. CDR1 is SGHVS, CDR2 FQNEAQ, per germline. A note on this clone: The target antigen is unknown.

Clones were read by immunoSEQ multiplex PCR, and TCRdb kept only the in-frame ones, dropping some. The repertoire includes about 17,000 clones, around 80% of them detected once, and around 2.3% sits in the top ten. The clonotype comes from a human donor with classical Hodgkin lymphoma. The rearrangement links TRBV7-8 to TRBJ1-5; D is ambiguous. Sample: CD4+ T cells from blood, taken before the fourth cycle of nivolumab. The CDR3 region is CASSLVRDNQPQHF. The CDR3 DNA reads TGTGCCAGCAGCTTAGTGAGAGACAATCAGCCCCAGCATTTT.